The clone carrying this T cell receptor (beta chain) was seen a handful of times. Authors' processing steps: Scientists estimated how many nucleated cells there were by amplifying reference gene primers. This table comes from immunoSEQ multiplex PCR, and its TCRdb copy is limited to in-frame clones, with some not included. Clone size and the V and J calls come from that table; the DNA yielded D and trimming. This sample yields about 39,000 clones, of which approximately 85% are seen a single time; 23% belongs to the top ten. This entry is derived from a study of blood T cell repertoires in COVID-19. Study background: From the United States, Italy and Spain came samples of acute and convalescent COVID-19. PBMCs, B-cell-depleted T cells, or T cells provided the cDNA or gDNA that made up the material.

Trimming removed 1 base from V and 1 base from J; junction bases left unmatched: 2. Germline values: CDR1 SGHAT, CDR2 FQNNGV. The CDR3 is 15 residues long. The receptor was isolated from a man in his sixties or seventies with acute or convalescent COVID-19. What was sequenced was peripheral blood. The V call is TRBV11-2, the J call TRBJ2-7, with 9 bases lining up with TRBD1. CDR3 amino acids: CASSLAGTGSYEQYF. Here the CDR3 DNA reads TGTGCCAGCAGCTTAGCCGGGACAGGGTCCTACGAGCAGTACTTC.